This is a list of T cell receptor beta chains from one sample in a study of immune reconstitution after stem cell transplant in scleroderma. TCRdb re-analysed the RT-PCR reads in MiXCR, keeping a single row per CDR3 protein. In the table there are roughly 2,500 distinct CDR3 sequences, about a tenth of which are singletons. This sample was taken before or after autologous hematopoietic stem cell transplantation (not recorded which). Every receptor here comes from a female donor with systemic sclerosis. The CDR3 runs from the conserved cysteine through the conserved F or W. The D gene is left open where the match is weak. A clone size is listed for some rows: how often the clone was seen (once, few, many), or a class if it is expanded.

NA,TRBJ2-2,TRBD1,TRBV7-2,TGTGCCAGCCTAAGGGACAGGCGTTCCACCGGGGAGCTGTTTTTT,CASLRDRRSTGELFF
medium-sized,TRBJ2-1,NA,TRBV5-1,TGCGCCAGCAGCGACTTCTCCTACAATGAGCAGTTCTTC,CASSDFSYNEQFF
NA,TRBJ2-2,NA,TRBV19,TGTGCCAGTAGTCATCCCCCGAACACCGGGGAGCTGTTTTTT,CASSHPPNTGELFF
medium-sized,TRBJ2-7,TRBD1,TRBV7-2,TGTGCCAGCAGCTTGGGACAGGGGGCCTACGAGCAGTACTTC,CASSLGQGAYEQYF
medium-sized,TRBJ1-5,NA,TRBV7-2,TGTGCCAGCAGCCCGACAGGACGTAATCAGCCCCAGCATTTT,CASSPTGRNQPQHF
NA,TRBJ1-1,TRBD1,TRBV7-3,TGTGCCAGCAGCCGGCAGGGGGGGACTGAAGCTTCCTTT,CASSRQGGTEASF
NA,TRBJ1-3,NA,TRBV9,TGTGCCAGCACCAGAAGCGGAAACACCATATATTTT,CASTRSGNTIYF
medium-sized,TRBJ2-1,NA,TRBV20-1,TGCAGTGCCACCCCACTGGGAGCGACCTCCTACAATGAGCAGTTCTTC,CSATPLGATSYNEQFF
medium-sized,TRBJ2-7,NA,TRBV5-6,TGTGCCAGCAGAAACCGGGACACCTCCTACGAGCAGTACTTC,CASRNRDTSYEQYF
medium-sized,TRBJ1-2,TRBD1,TRBV5-6,TGTGCCAGCAGCAGACAGGGGGCGTCCTATGGCTACACCTTC,CASSRQGASYGYTF
medium-sized,TRBJ2-1,TRBD2,TRBV2,TGTGCCAGCGTAGCGGGGGACATCAATGAGCAGTTCTTC,CASVAGDINEQFF
NA,TRBJ2-7,TRBD1,TRBV7-9,TGTGCCAGCAGCCGAGACAGGGGCTACGAGCAGTACTTC,CASSRDRGYEQYF
NA,TRBJ2-1,NA,TRBV20-1,TGCAGTGCTAGAGACTCGACGAGCTCCTACAATGAGCAGTTCTTC,CSARDSTSSYNEQFF
NA,TRBJ1-1,TRBD1,TRBV5-1,TGCGCCAGCAGCCCCTGGACAGGGAACATGAACACTGAAGCTTTCTTT,CASSPWTGNMNTEAFF
medium-sized,TRBJ2-1,NA,TRBV14,TGTGCCAGCAGCCAAGTAGACAGTCGCCGTAACAATGAGCAGTTCTTC,CASSQVDSRRNNEQFF
medium-sized,TRBJ1-2,TRBD1,TRBV3-1,TGTGCCAGCAGCCCGTACCGGACAGGGGAAGCGGTCTATGGCTACACCTTC,CASSPYRTGEAVYGYTF
medium-sized,TRBJ2-3,TRBD2,TRBV18,TGTGCCAGCTCACTCGAAGCGGGGGCCCCCACAGATACGCAGTATTTT,CASSLEAGAPTDTQYF
medium-sized,TRBJ2-7,NA,TRBV20-1,TGCAGTGCTGCCCCTACCGTTAGCTCCTACGAGCAGTACTTC,CSAAPTVSSYEQYF
medium-sized,TRBJ2-1,TRBD2,TRBV5-1,TGCGCCAGCAGCTCGGGACTAGCGGGGGGGAACAATGAGCAGTTCTTC,CASSSGLAGGNNEQFF
NA,TRBJ1-5,TRBD1,TRBV19,TGTGCCAGTAGTAGAAGACAGGGTGAGAATCAGCCCCAGCATTTT,CASSRRQGENQPQHF
NA,TRBJ2-1,TRBD1,TRBV2,TGTGCCAGCAGTGCACAAGGACAGGGAATGAAGTTCTTC,CASSAQGQGMKFF
medium-sized,TRBJ2-7,TRBD2,TRBV7-2,TGTGCCAGCAGCCCTAGCCGCTCTAGCGGGGGTTCCGAGCAGTACTTC,CASSPSRSSGGSEQYF
large,TRBJ2-3,NA,TRBV7-3,TGTGCCAGCAGCCCGGACTACCTTAGCACAGATACGCAGTATTTT,CASSPDYLSTDTQYF
medium-sized,TRBJ2-5,NA,TRBV5-1,TGCGCCAGCACTCGGGACTCCTCGCATCAAGAGACCCAGTACTTC,CASTRDSSHQETQYF
medium-sized,TRBJ2-1,TRBD2,TRBV6-6,TGTGCCAGCAGTTACCGCGGACTAGCTGTCATTGAGCAGTTCTTC,CASSYRGLAVIEQFF
NA,TRBJ2-1,TRBD2,TRBV6-1,TGTGCCAGCAGTGAAAAGGGCGGGACTAGACTGTTCTTC,CASSEKGGTRLFF
many,TRBJ2-7,NA,TRBV6-6,TGTGCCAGCATGAGGGGCAGCCCTGATTACGAGCAGTACTTC,CASMRGSPDYEQYF
large,TRBJ1-1,NA,TRBV6-5,TGTGCCAGCAGTCAGGGGATAAACACTGAAGCTTTCTTT,CASSQGINTEAFF
medium-sized,TRBJ2-3,TRBD1,TRBV5-1,TGCGCCAGCAGCCCCGGACAGGGGGCAGATACGCAGTATTTT,CASSPGQGADTQYF
few,TRBJ2-2,TRBD1,TRBV4-2,TGTGCCAGCAGTCGAGACAGGGAGAACACCGGGGAGCTGTTTTTT,CASSRDRENTGELFF
medium-sized,TRBJ2-3,TRBD2,TRBV20-1,TGCAGTGCTCATAGCGGGGTTTCCACAGATACGCAGTATTTT,CSAHSGVSTDTQYF
NA,TRBJ2-7,NA,TRBV7-2,TGTGCCAGCAGTCCAATAGATCCCCTCTACGAGCAGTACTTC,CASSPIDPLYEQYF
NA,TRBJ2-1,TRBD2,TRBV19,TGTGCCAGTAGTTGGACTAGCGGGGGTTACAATGAGCAGTTCTTC,CASSWTSGGYNEQFF
medium-sized,TRBJ2-3,TRBD2,TRBV7-9,TGTGCCAGCAGCTTCGTGACTAGCGGGGGAACCACAGATACGCAGTATTTT,CASSFVTSGGTTDTQYF
medium-sized,TRBJ2-2,NA,TRBV7-2,TGTGCCAGCACCCAATCCGTGGAGCTGTTTTTT,CASTQSVELFF
many,TRBJ2-3,NA,TRBV29-1,TGCAGCGTGACAAATAGGTTGGGGACAGATACGCAGTATTTT,CSVTNRLGTDTQYF
large,TRBJ2-2,NA,TRBV12-5,TGTGCTAGTGGTCGACTACAAACCGGGGAGCTGTTTTTT,CASGRLQTGELFF
NA,TRBJ2-7,NA,TRBV6-2/TRBV6-3,TGTGCCAGCAGTTACTCGCCGGTTTGGAGCTCCTACGAGCAGTACTTC,CASSYSPVWSSYEQYF
medium-sized,TRBJ1-1,NA,TRBV5-1,TGCGCCAGCAGCTCCGAGGGTCAGGGGACAAAGAACACTGAAGCTTTCTTT,CASSSEGQGTKNTEAFF
NA,TRBJ2-1,NA,TRBV2,TGTGCCAGCACTTTGGGCCTGAACACCTACAATGAGCAGTTCTTC,CASTLGLNTYNEQFF
medium-sized,TRBJ2-1,TRBD1,TRBV6-1,TGTGCCAGCAGTGAAGCCGGGACAGCCTACAATGAGCAGTTCTTC,CASSEAGTAYNEQFF
large,TRBJ2-5,TRBD2,TRBV5-6,TGTGCCAGCAGCTTCGGGACTAGCGGGGGGGCAACCCAGTACTTC,CASSFGTSGGATQYF
medium-sized,TRBJ2-7,NA,TRBV6-5,TGTGCCAGCAGTACGGGATCGGCTCGTCTCGAGCAGTACTTC,CASSTGSARLEQYF
few,TRBJ2-1,NA,TRBV5-1,TGCGCCAGCAGCTTTCAGGGGACCTCCTACAATGAGCAGTTCTTC,CASSFQGTSYNEQFF
medium-sized,TRBJ2-1,NA,TRBV5-4,TGTGCCAGCAGCCGGGCAGGGTCTTTGGACAATGAGCAGTTCTTC,CASSRAGSLDNEQFF
medium-sized,TRBJ2-7,NA,TRBV5-1,TGCGCCAGCAGCTTCACAGAAGACTACGAGCAGTACTTC,CASSFTEDYEQYF
medium-sized,TRBJ1-1,NA,TRBV5-1,TGCGCCAGCCTTGGGGGGGCCGGGAACACTGAAGCTTTCTTT,CASLGGAGNTEAFF
few,TRBJ2-2,NA,TRBV11-3,TGTGCCAGCAACAATGACGGGGAGCTGTTTTTT,CASNNDGELFF
NA,TRBJ2-2,NA,TRBV5-4,TGTGCCAGCAGCTTCCGTCAAGGGAACACCGGGGAGCTGTTTTTT,CASSFRQGNTGELFF
medium-sized,TRBJ2-1,TRBD1,TRBV5-1,TGCGCCAGCAGCTTACAGGGGGCTTATGAGCAGTTCTTC,CASSLQGAYEQFF
medium-sized,TRBJ2-7,NA,TRBV10-3,TGTGCCATCAGTGAGTCGGGGACTGGGAAATACGAGCAGTACTTC,CAISESGTGKYEQYF
medium-sized,TRBJ2-7,NA,TRBV20-1,TGCAGTGCTAGGAGACGGGACACCTTTTACGAGCAGTACTTC,CSARRRDTFYEQYF
medium-sized,TRBJ2-3,NA,TRBV4-1,TGCGCCAGCAGCCAAGAACTCCGAGCCGGGACACGGCAAGCGGATACGCAGTATTTT,CASSQELRAGTRQADTQYF
medium-sized,TRBJ1-4,NA,TRBV20-1,TGCAGTGCCGACGGGGGCAGGGATGACGAAAAACTGTTTTTT,CSADGGRDDEKLFF
few,TRBJ1-1,TRBD1,TRBV10-3,TGTGCCATCAGTGAGTCGATGGCGGGACAGGGACAAGCTTTCTTT,CAISESMAGQGQAFF
NA,TRBJ2-7,TRBD1,TRBV9,TGTGCCAGCAGCCCCCAGGGACAGGGGGCCGAGCAGTACTTC,CASSPQGQGAEQYF
NA,TRBJ2-7,TRBD2,TRBV6-2/TRBV6-3,TGTGCCAGCACCGGGCGACTAGCGGGAGGGACCTACGAGCAGTACTTC,CASTGRLAGGTYEQYF